A single T cell receptor (beta chain) is shown here with its context. Its antigen remains unknown. The same CDR3 arises from other DNA sequences in this sample as well. The data were obtained in a study of cytomegalovirus exposure and HLA in healthy donors. Here immunoSEQ multiplex PCR was the method, and the copy in TCRdb shows in-frame clones only, minus some. This sample yields roughly 180,000 clones, of which 84% are seen a single time; roughly 7% belongs to the top ten. General study points: A list of around 150 TCR beta chains associated with cytomegalovirus was given. TCR sequences were mostly rare, though some public TCRs occurred in many donors. Confirmation in vitro established that a few CMV-associated chains were specific for CMV antigens.

V lost 4 bases, J lost 3 bases, and 1 base stayed unmatched. The CDR3 runs to 12 residues. Germline V gene sequence: CDR1 SQVTM, CDR2 ANQGSEA. The chain combines TRBV29-1 with TRBJ2-3, with 7 bases identical to TRBD2. The receptor was derived from a young man in good health and CMV-seropositive. Sequenced sample: PBMCs. CDR3 sequence: CSVGGGTDTQYF. The CDR3 region has the DNA TGCAGCGTTGGGGGGGGGACAGATACGCAGTATTTT.